These 11 T cell receptor beta chains originate from one sample sequenced in a study of T cell responses to AZD1222 COVID-19 vaccine. The method was immunoSEQ multiplex PCR; TCRdb's version includes in-frame clones alone and lacks a portion of them. The sample lists 95,000 to 150,000 clones; approximately 89% were seen once. Sequencing used peripheral blood, obtained on day 0 of AZD1222 vaccination. Source of these receptors: an adult in good health.

This chain joins TRBV15 and TRBJ2-7; D may be TRBD2 (6 bases). The CDR3 covers 15 residues. V lost 1 base and J 1 base, leaving 11 bases between the germline ends. Germline loops: CDR1 LNHNV, CDR2 YYDKDF (reference sequence). CDR3 in amino acids: CATSRGGGRSYEQYF. CDR3 bases: TGTGCCACCAGCAGAGGGGGAGGCAGATCCTACGAGCAGTACTTC.

The chain employs TRBV6-4 and TRBJ1-5, with 7 bases aligning to TRBD1. This CDR3 comprises 14 residues. Trimming removed 4 bases from V and 2 bases from J; junction bases left unmatched: 2. Germline V lookup: CDR1 MRHNA, CDR2 SNTAGT. In nucleotides, the CDR3 is TGTGCCAGCAGTGCAACAGGGGGCAATCAGCCCCAGCATTTT. Residues: CASSATGGNQPQHF.

The chain combines TRBV5-6 with TRBJ2-1; D might be TRBD1 or TRBD2, each matching 6 bases. The V end lost 0 bases, the J end lost 8 bases, and 15 bases lay between the germline ends. In germline, CDR1 is SGHDT, CDR2 YYEEEE. There are 15 residues in the CDR3. The CDR3 is CASSLGGTPRDEQFF. DNA for the CDR3: TGTGCCAGCAGCTTGGGCGGGACACCTCGGGATGAGCAGTTCTTC.

This clone was counted between two and nine times. The chain has TRBV6-5 and TRBJ1-1, with no clear D. V was cut by 6 bases and J by 5 bases, with 19 bases left in between. This CDR3 spans 15 amino acids. Germline CDR1 reads MNHEY; CDR2 reads SVGAGI. The CDR3 region has the DNA TGTGCCAGCAGAGGAGCCTTCCTCGAGAGGACTGAAGCTTTCTTT. Translated, it gives CASRGAFLERTEAFF.

The J gene is TRBJ2-2, the V gene TRBV7-2; D not certain. Deletions cut 3 bases from V and 6 bases from J, with 14 bases between. This CDR3 spans 15 amino acids. Per the germline V gene, CDR1 is SGHTA and CDR2 is FQGNSA. The CDR3 region has the DNA TGTGCCAGCAGCTTTTTCCCTAGTCTCGCCGGGGAGCTGTTTTTT. As protein: CASSFFPSLAGELFF. Based on the CDR3 plus reference TRBV7-2 and TRBJ2-2, the full variable domain is GAGVSQSPSNKVTEKGKDVELRCDPISGHTALYWYRQSLGQGLEFLIYFQGNSAPDKSGLPSDRFSAERTGGSVSTLTIQRTQQEDSAVYLCASSFFPSLAGELFFGEGSRLTVL.

A single count supports this clone. The chain links TRBV6-6 to TRBJ1-2; 9 nucleotides agree with TRBD1. The germline V gene encodes CDR1 MNHNY and CDR2 SVGAGI (reference sequence). This CDR3 spans 14 amino acids. Losses at the gene ends were 5 bases for V and 6 bases for J; bases not matched to a gene: 7. CDR3 sequence: CASSLLGQGHGYTF. In DNA, the CDR3 is TGTGCCAGCAGTCTCCTGGGACAGGGACATGGCTACACCTTC.

This clone was detected only once. This rearrangement joins TRBV5-1 to TRBJ2-7; tentative D call: TRBD1 (5 bases). This CDR3 is 15 amino acids long. V was shortened by 1 base and J by 2 bases, with 13 bases between the two germline ends. The germline V gene has CDR1 SGHRS and CDR2 YFSETQ. CDR3 DNA sequence: TGCGCCAGCAGCTTGCGATTCGACAGAGCCTACGAGCAGTACTTC. It translates to CASSLRFDRAYEQYF.

The genes are TRBV7-2 and TRBJ1-1, with D uncertain. The CDR3 length is 10 residues. Deletions cut 8 bases from V and 6 bases from J, with 7 bases between. Germline assignment: CDR1 SGHTA and CDR2 FQGNSA. The CDR3 DNA reads TGTGCCAGCCGGAGCGCTGAAGCTTTCTTT. As protein: CASRSAEAFF.

This sequence joins TRBV28 and TRBJ1-5; TRBD1 agrees at 9 bases. The CDR3 sequence is 14 residues long. Losses at the gene ends were 5 bases for V and 6 bases for J; bases not matched to a gene: 5. From germline, CDR1 is MDHEN and CDR2 SYDVKM. The CDR3 DNA reads as TGTGCCAGCAGTAGGGACAGGGTGGTTCAGCCCCAGCATTTT. This translates into CASSRDRVVQPQHF. The whole variable domain, remainder taken from reference TRBV28 and TRBJ1-5, is DVKVTQSSRYLVKRTGEKVFLECVQDMDHENMFWYRQDPGLGLRLIYFSYDVKMKEKGDIPEGYSVSREKKERFSLILESASTNQTSMYLCASSRDRVVQPQHFGDGTRLSIL.

V and J are TRBV5-1 and TRBJ1-4; 7 bases align to TRBD1. V lost 1 base and J lost 6; bases outside the gene matches: 15. The CDR3 has 18 residues. CDR1 is SGHRS and CDR2 is YFSETQ in the germline V gene. The CDR3 sequence: CASSLRPLGTAGDEKLFF. For the CDR3, the DNA is TGCGCCAGCAGCTTGCGCCCCCTAGGGACAGCCGGGGATGAAAAACTGTTTTTT.

The chain joins TRBV7-9 to TRBJ1-2, with D hard to call. Germline V gives CDR1 SEHNR, CDR2 FQNEAQ (reference sequence). This CDR3 contains 12 residues. V was trimmed by 4 bases and J by 7 bases, leaving 10 bases between them. The CDR3 region has the DNA TGTGCCAGCAGCTCTGGAGACCGTGGCTACACCTTC. Protein sequence: CASSSGDRGYTF.